Sequencing of this TCR beta chain was carried out in a study of tumor-infiltrating lymphocytes in primary liver carcinoma. Study-wide findings and caveats: Researchers report that only about 7-25% of top clones turned up in all five tumor regions. Tumors had a top-250-clone fraction that was significantly higher than blood (p = 0.039).

Unsorted bulk tissue (about 20-30 mg) underwent RNA and DNA co-extraction. Each tumor had five separate regions sampled. Every tumor sample had over 85% viable tumor cells. TCR beta cDNA was made from 400 to 500 ng total RNA with a constant-region primer. Slightly modified ARM-PCR with three nested multiplex PCR rounds yielded TCR beta libraries. The first two PCR rounds used TRBV1-TRBV30 primers with a Cbeta primer, about 9 cycles each. TCRdb reprocessed the multiplex PCR reads via MiXCR and lists one record per CDR3 protein. Here the sample spans roughly 200,000 distinct CDR3 sequences, 85% being singletons. CDR3 length: 17 residues. CDR1 is MNHNY, CDR2 SVGAGI, per germline (reference sequence). Points on this clonotype: Its specificity is unknown. At one boundary the junction diverges from the germline segment, which might be a read error.

The chain is built from TRBV6-6 and TRBJ1-5; 8 nucleotides match TRBD1. Input material: tumor tissue from primary liver carcinoma. This receptor was obtained from a man aged 35-49 years with primary liver carcinoma and hepatitis B virus infection. The DNA for the CDR3 is TGTGCCAGCAGTTGGGTCCAGGGGGCGGTTAGCAATCAACCCCAGCATTTT. As protein: CASSWVQGAVSNQPQHF.